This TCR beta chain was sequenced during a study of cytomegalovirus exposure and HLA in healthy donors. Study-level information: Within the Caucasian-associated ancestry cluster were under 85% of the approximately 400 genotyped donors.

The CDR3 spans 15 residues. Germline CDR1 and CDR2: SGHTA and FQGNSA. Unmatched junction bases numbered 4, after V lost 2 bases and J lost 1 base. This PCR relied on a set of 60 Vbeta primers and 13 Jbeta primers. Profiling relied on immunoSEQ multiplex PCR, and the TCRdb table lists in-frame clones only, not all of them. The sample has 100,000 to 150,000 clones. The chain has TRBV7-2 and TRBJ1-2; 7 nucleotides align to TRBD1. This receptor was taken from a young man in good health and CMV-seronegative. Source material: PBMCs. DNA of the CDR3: TGTGCCAGCAGCTTATTCGACAGGGATAACTATGGCTACACCTTC. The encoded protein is CASSLFDRDNYGYTF. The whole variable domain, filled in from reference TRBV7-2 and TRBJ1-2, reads GAGVSQSPSNKVTEKGKDVELRCDPISGHTALYWYRQSLGQGLEFLIYFQGNSAPDKSGLPSDRFSAERTGGSVSTLTIQRTQQEDSAVYLCASSLFDRDNYGYTFGSGTRLTVV.